The 27 T cell receptor beta chains in this list originate from one sample, sequenced in a study of T-cell reconstitution after alpha-beta-depleted transplantation in children. The library targeted TCRbeta and was prepared with unique molecular identifiers. TCRdb re-called the PCR reads through MiXCR, storing one row per CDR3 protein. This sample carries some 290,000 distinct CDR3 sequences, approximately 23% of them seen once, and the ten largest clones take approximately 11%. The sample in question was PBMCs, mostly from graft donor cells, obtained 180 days after TCRalphabeta/CD19-depleted stem cell transplant. These receptors came from a male patient aged 5 to 17 who had a stem cell transplant for acute lymphoblastic leukemia, so the T cells may come from the graft donor.

This clonotype was counted between two and nine times. This sequence joins TRBV28 and TRBJ2-5; D call uncertain. The CDR3 is 14 residues long. V lost 5 bases and J lost 5, with 15 bases in between. Germline values: CDR1 MDHEN, CDR2 SYDVKM. CDR3 DNA sequence: TGTGCCAGCAGTCCCCAGGTTCTGGGGGAGACCCAGTACTTC. It is translated as CASSPQVLGETQYF.

This clonotype has a count of ten or more. The V gene is TRBV4-1, the J gene TRBJ2-7; 7 nucleotides align to TRBD2. J gave up 3 bases and V 3 bases, and 5 bases lay outside the gene matches. CDR3 length: 14 residues. Germline lookup yields CDR1 MGHRA and CDR2 YSYEKL. In DNA form, the CDR3 reads TGCGCCAGCAGCCAGGATGGACTAGGCTACGAGCAGTACTTC. Translated, it gives CASSQDGLGYEQYF.

The V call is TRBV20-1, the J call TRBJ2-1, with TRBD2 matching over 9 bases. The junction had 1 base not matched to a gene; V was cut back by 1 base and J by 0 bases. The germline gives CDR1 DFQATT, CDR2 SNEGSKA (reference sequence). This CDR3 is 15 amino acids long. The CDR3, as DNA: TGCAGTGCTAGAGTTAGCGGGAGCTCCTACAATGAGCAGTTCTTC. This sequence encodes CSARVSGSSYNEQFF.

The chain employs TRBV12-3 or TRBV12-4 and TRBJ2-3; D unclear. The CDR3 is made up of 16 amino acids. V was shortened by 0 bases and J by 1 base, with 11 bases between the two germline ends. CDR3 sequence: CASSLARLRGTDTQYF. As DNA, the CDR3 is TGTGCCAGCAGTTTAGCGCGCCTTCGGGGCACAGATACGCAGTATTTT.

This clonotype occurred many times. The J gene is TRBJ2-1, the V gene TRBV29-1; 12 positions agree with TRBD2. Unmatched junction bases numbered 5, after V lost 4 bases and J lost 13 bases. Germline CDR1 is SQVTM and CDR2 is ANQGSEA. CDR3 length equals 12 residues. The CDR3 bases are TGCAGCGTTGGCAGGACTAGCGGGATCCAGTTCTTC. It translates to CSVGRTSGIQFF.

The chain links TRBV5-1 to TRBJ2-3; 15 nucleotides align to TRBD2. The CDR3 sequence is 20 residues long. The germline gives CDR1 SGHRS, CDR2 YFSETQ. Unmatched junction bases numbered 14, after V lost 1 base and J lost 5 bases. CDR3 protein: CASSLLDRLRTSGRGDTQYF. DNA for the CDR3: TGCGCCAGCAGCTTGCTTGACCGCCTGAGGACTAGCGGGAGGGGAGATACGCAGTATTTT.

This clonotype was picked up a small number of times. The V call is TRBV5-1, the J call TRBJ2-5, with TRBD2 as a possible D gene (6 bases). Trimming shortened V by 4 bases and J by 1 base, and 17 bases separated the two germline ends. Per germline, CDR1 SGHRS and CDR2 YFSETQ. The CDR3 consists of 16 residues. The CDR3 coding sequence is TGCGCCAGCAGCCCACGGGGGATACCTTTCCAAGAGACCCAGTACTTC. This translates into CASSPRGIPFQETQYF. The variable domain in full, completed from reference TRBV5-1 and TRBJ2-5, reads KAGVTQTPRYLIKTRGQQVTLSCSPISGHRSVSWYQQTPGQGLQFLFEYFSETQRNKGNFPGRFSGRQFSNSRSEMNVSTLELGDSALYLCASSPRGIPFQETQYFGPGTRLLVL.

This clonotype was seen a few times. The rearrangement uses TRBV7-2 and TRBJ2-3, with a tentative D call TRBD2 (5 bases). V lost 1 base and J 2 bases, leaving 16 bases between the germline ends. Per germline, CDR1 SGHTA and CDR2 FQGNSA. This CDR3 comprises 17 residues. This CDR3 reads CASSLVVWRRDTDTQYF. DNA for the CDR3: TGTGCCAGCAGCTTAGTTGTCTGGAGGCGCGACACAGATACGCAGTATTTT.

This sequence joins TRBV7-2 and TRBJ1-6; TRBD1 aligns across 7 bases. Trimming at V came to 2 bases and at J to 8 bases, leaving 6 bases not matched to a gene. Germline V CDR1 and CDR2: SGHTA, FQGNSA. The CDR3 spans 15 residues. For the CDR3, the DNA is TGTGCCAGCAGCTTATTCAGGGGGGGGGATTCACCCCTCCACTTT. Its translation: CASSLFRGGDSPLHF.

This clonotype has just a few counts. V gene TRBV6-1 combines with J gene TRBJ1-4; perhaps TRBD1 as D (5 bases). Germline V CDR1 and CDR2: MNHNS, SASEGT. Trimming took off 6 bases at V and 8 bases at J, with 16 bases between the two ends. CDR3 length: 14 residues. The CDR3 reads CASRKGRLEEKLFF. CDR3 coding DNA: TGTGCCAGCAGAAAGGGACGGCTGGAGGAAAAACTGTTTTTT.

V is TRBV7-2 and J is TRBJ2-7, with D perhaps matching TRBD1 or TRBD2 (5 bases each). V was shortened by 5 bases and J by 2 bases, with 22 bases between the two germline ends. The CDR3 covers 17 residues. Germline V gives CDR1 SGHTA, CDR2 FQGNSA. The CDR3 region is CASSLPPGQAVAYEQYF. The CDR3 DNA sequence: TGTGCCAGCAGCCTCCCTCCGGGGCAGGCGGTTGCCTACGAGCAGTACTTC.

The table lists this clonotype with a few counts. V and J are TRBV5-1 and TRBJ2-1, with 8 bases matching TRBD2. CDR1 and CDR2 from the germline V gene are SGHRS and YFSETQ. The CDR3 length is 15 residues. With V trimmed by 0 bases and J by 8 bases, 7 bases remained unmatched. The CDR3 here is CASSLVGRAVDEQFF. Here the CDR3 DNA reads TGCGCCAGCAGCTTGGTCGGGAGGGCCGTGGATGAGCAGTTCTTC.

The genes are TRBV3-1 and TRBJ1-1; D might be TRBD1 (6 bases). The germline V and J ends were trimmed by 0 bases and 1 base, with 15 bases remaining between them. This CDR3 is built from 17 residues. Germline CDR1 reads LGHDT; CDR2 reads YNNKEL (reference sequence). The CDR3 DNA reads as TGTGCCAGCAGCCAAGATAGGTGGGGACAACCGAACACTGAAGCTTTCTTT. The encoded protein is CASSQDRWGQPNTEAFF.

CDR3 protein: CASSRLGDTQYF. In nucleotides, the CDR3 is TGTGCCAGCAGCCGCTTAGGAGATACGCAGTATTTT. The V and J genes are TRBV3-1 and TRBJ2-3; no definite D call. The CDR3 contains 12 residues. With 4 bases removed from V and 5 bases from J, the gap between germline ends came to 7 bases. The germline CDR1 and CDR2 sequences are LGHDT and YNNKEL (reference sequence).

This clonotype has just a few counts. CDR3 bases: TGCAGTGCTCCCGCCCAGACAGGGGTACTCTACGAGCAGTACTTC. It is translated as CSAPAQTGVLYEQYF. The genes are TRBV20-1 and TRBJ2-7, with 8 nucleotides matching TRBD1. The CDR3 has 15 residues. CDR1 is DFQATT and CDR2 is SNEGSKA in the germline V gene (reference sequence). The V and J ends lost 5 bases and 3 bases, in that order; junction bases with no gene match: 12.

The chain combines TRBV20-1 with TRBJ2-7; D possibly matches TRBD1 or TRBD2 (7 bases each). Looked up from germline, CDR1 is DFQATT and CDR2 is SNEGSKA (reference sequence). The CDR3 runs 14 residues. V dropped 4 bases and J dropped 5 bases, with 18 bases sitting between them. DNA of the CDR3: TGCAGTGCTACCCAGACAGGGAGGGTCGACGAGCAGTACTTC. It yields the protein CSATQTGRVDEQYF.

The chain combines TRBV12-3 or TRBV12-4 with TRBJ1-5, with no clear D. The CDR3 extends over 15 amino acids. Trimming pared 4 bases from V and 4 bases from J, leaving 14 bases between. In DNA form, the CDR3 reads TGTGCCAGCAGTTCCAGGAGGTGGCAGAATCAGCCCCAGCATTTT. Amino acids: CASSSRRWQNQPQHF.

V usage is TRBV20-1 and J usage is TRBJ2-1, with 7 bases fitting TRBD2. V shed 4 bases, J shed 9 bases, and the junction held 12 bases outside the gene matches. This CDR3 contains 14 residues. Germline loops: CDR1 DFQATT, CDR2 SNEGSKA (reference sequence). The DNA for the CDR3 is TGCAGTGCTACCTTGGCGGGAGCTGGCAGTGAGCAGTTCTTC. This translates into CSATLAGAGSEQFF.

The rearrangement links TRBV15 to TRBJ2-1; 9 bases line up with TRBD2. Germline loops: CDR1 LNHNV, CDR2 YYDKDF (reference sequence). V trimming: 0 bases; J trimming: 6 bases; junction bases outside the gene matches: 6. The CDR3 loop spans 16 amino acids. CDR3 coding DNA: TGTGCCACCAGCAGAGATATTGCTAGCGGGATCAATGAGCAGTTCTTC. It yields the protein CATSRDIASGINEQFF.

This clonotype showed up just a few times. The V gene is TRBV7-2, the J gene TRBJ1-1; TRBD1 matches at 10 bases. Losses at the gene ends were 5 bases for V and 5 bases for J; bases not matched to a gene: 8. The CDR3 totals 15 residues. The germline V gene has CDR1 SGHTA and CDR2 FQGNSA. The CDR3 loop reads CASSPRTGGKTEAFF. The CDR3 nucleotides read TGTGCCAGCAGCCCGAGGACAGGGGGAAAAACTGAAGCTTTCTTT.

The chain uses TRBV7-9 and TRBJ2-3; D may match TRBD1 or TRBD2 (6 bases each). Trimming removed 2 bases from V and 4 bases from J, with 13 bases in between. The germline gives CDR1 SEHNR, CDR2 FQNEAQ (reference sequence). This CDR3 has 15 amino acids. CDR3 DNA: TGTGCCAGCAGCTTATCCGGGGGCCGGCCAGATACGCAGTATTTT. It specifies CASSLSGGRPDTQYF.

This clonotype has just a few counts. The rearrangement uses TRBV5-5 and TRBJ2-7; TRBD2 aligns across 7 bases. Germline-derived CDR1 and CDR2 are SGHKS and YYEKEE (reference sequence). V shed 4 bases, J shed 4 bases, and the junction held 11 bases outside the gene matches. The CDR3 length is 15 residues. The CDR3 here is CASSLFWGGSYEQYF. The CDR3 DNA reads as TGTGCCAGCAGCCTGTTCTGGGGGGGGTCTTACGAGCAGTACTTC.

This clonotype has a count of ten or more. This chain uses TRBV4-3 with TRBJ2-1, with TRBD1 matching 8 bases. Germline-derived CDR1 and CDR2 are LGHNA and YSLEER. Trimming at V came to 1 base and at J to 3 bases, leaving 5 bases not matched to a gene. The CDR3 is 16 residues long. The CDR3 bases are TGCGCCAGCAGCCAAGGGGCAGGGGGCAGCTACAATGAGCAGTTCTTC. Translation: CASSQGAGGSYNEQFF.

This chain uses TRBV7-9 with TRBJ2-6; D may be TRBD1 (6 bases). Germline V CDR1 and CDR2: SEHNR, FQNEAQ (reference sequence). The CDR3 is 16 residues long. The V end lost 1 base, the J end lost 1 base, and 8 bases lay between the germline ends. As DNA, the CDR3 is TGTGCCAGCAGCTTAGGGGGGCCGTCTGGGGCCAACGTCCTGACTTTC. Translating it yields CASSLGGPSGANVLTF.

This clonotype was recorded at least ten times. The V gene is TRBV12-3 or TRBV12-4, the J gene TRBJ2-2; D gene unclear. CDR3 length equals 12 residues. The V end lost 3 bases, the J end lost 6 bases, and 5 bases lay between the germline ends. The CDR3 nucleotides are TGTGCCAGCAGTTTTTCGGCCGGGGAGCTGTTTTTT. Amino acid sequence: CASSFSAGELFF.

The V gene is TRBV5-1, the J gene TRBJ2-1; 9 positions match TRBD2. CDR1 and CDR2 (germline): SGHRS, YFSETQ. CDR3 length: 17 residues. V gave up 6 bases and J gave up 2 bases; unmatched junction bases: 12. This chain's CDR3 is CASTQLPGLAPYNEQFF. In nucleotides, the CDR3 is TGCGCCAGCACTCAACTTCCGGGACTAGCCCCCTACAATGAGCAGTTCTTC. Filled out from reference TRBV5-1 and TRBJ2-1, the complete variable domain reads KAGVTQTPRYLIKTRGQQVTLSCSPISGHRSVSWYQQTPGQGLQFLFEYFSETQRNKGNFPGRFSGRQFSNSRSEMNVSTLELGDSALYLCASTQLPGLAPYNEQFFGPGTRLTVL.

The chain uses TRBV12-3 or TRBV12-4 and TRBJ2-5; 11 nucleotides match TRBD2. The V segment lost 5 bases and the J segment 4 bases; nucleotides outside the gene matches: 9. The CDR3 totals 16 residues. This CDR3 reads CASSIQLAGVPETQYF. The CDR3 DNA sequence: TGTGCCAGCAGTATCCAACTAGCGGGAGTCCCAGAGACCCAGTACTTC.